The TCR beta chain under discussion was sequenced for a study of T-cell memory formation after mild COVID-19. Study context: TCR clusters showed largely donor specificity. The study, taken as a whole, reports: A second wave expanding day 15 to 37 was CD4+-biased; contracting clones were balanced.

Concerning this clonotype: Antigen: not known.

The CDR3 loop spans 16 amino acids. The germline CDR1 and CDR2 sequences are SGHAT and FQNNGV. V was cut by 3 bases and J by 0 bases, with 12 bases left in between. Sample barcodes and UMIs were carried by the TCR alpha and TCR beta cDNA libraries that 5'RACE generated with constant-segment primers. Each CDR3 protein gets one entry after TCRdb re-called the 5' RACE reads with MiXCR. Of under 300,000 distinct CDR3 sequences in the sample, under 8.5% were seen once. The receptor's source is a man between 18 and 29 years old who had mild COVID-19 (a few samples of this study predate the infection). Cell type and time point are not known. Material: PBMCs or a T cell subset sorted from them (not recorded which). This chain connects TRBV11-2 to TRBJ2-1; possible D gene TRBD2, 8 bases. The CDR3 DNA follows: TGTGCCAGCAGCTTGCGGGGGGACAGCTCCTACAATGAGCAGTTCTTC. This sequence encodes CASSLRGDSSYNEQFF.